The source of this T cell receptor beta chain is a study of blood T cell repertoires in COVID-19. Study-level information: The United States, Italy and Spain supplied acute and convalescent COVID-19 samples.

The V gene end was trimmed by 5 bases and the J gene end by 8 bases; junction bases not matched to a gene: 4. Germline CDR1 is MNHEY and CDR2 is SMNVEV (reference sequence). The CDR3 is 14 amino acids. In the original processing: Quantification of nucleated cells was approximated via reference gene primer amplification. The method was immunoSEQ multiplex PCR; TCRdb's version includes in-frame clones alone and lacks a portion of them. V, J and clone size are those of that table, while D and trimming were read from the DNA. The sample records about 290,000 clones, about 85% being singletons. The source of this sequence is a woman aged 50 to 60 with active or convalescent COVID-19. The V gene is TRBV27, the J gene TRBJ2-1; 12 nucleotides line up with TRBD2. Source material: peripheral blood. The CDR3 nucleotides read TGTGCCAGCAGTAGACTAGCGGGAGCCCATGAGCAGTTCTTC. It specifies CASSRLAGAHEQFF.